The 4 T cell receptor beta chains reported below all come from one sample, sequenced in a study of blood T cell repertoires in COVID-19. Clones were read by immunoSEQ multiplex PCR, and TCRdb kept only the in-frame ones, dropping some. This table holds 200,000 to 250,000 clones, roughly 80% found once. Material: peripheral blood. The source is a woman of 80 years or more with active or convalescent COVID-19.

The rearrangement links TRBV19 to TRBJ2-6; tentatively, D is TRBD2 (6 bases). This CDR3 region has 15 residues. The germline V gene has CDR1 LNHDA and CDR2 SQIVND (reference sequence). The ends were cut back, 3 bases at V and 0 bases at J, with 6 bases in the middle. DNA for the CDR3: TGTGCCAGTAGTATGCGGGGCTCTGGGGCCAACGTCCTGACTTTC. Protein sequence: CASSMRGSGANVLTF.

The chain joins TRBV7-9 to TRBJ2-1, with TRBD2 matching over 9 bases. This CDR3 has 15 amino acids. From germline, CDR1 is SEHNR and CDR2 FQNEAQ (reference sequence). V lost 2 bases, J lost 9 bases, and 8 bases stayed unmatched. The CDR3 spells CASSLRPKLAGEQFF. CDR3 nucleotide sequence: TGTGCCAGCAGCTTACGACCAAAACTAGCGGGTGAGCAGTTCTTC.

V gene TRBV5-4 combines with J gene TRBJ2-3; tentative D call: TRBD1 (5 bases). This CDR3 comprises 14 residues. CDR1 is SGHNT and CDR2 is YYREEE in the germline V gene (reference sequence). Trimming removed 5 bases from V and 2 bases from J, with 12 bases in between. CDR3 loop: CASSLDKFTDTQYF. CDR3 DNA sequence: TGTGCCAGCAGTCTGGACAAGTTCACAGATACGCAGTATTTT.

The chain combines TRBV7-7 with TRBJ2-1; 12 bases are shared with TRBD2. Germline-derived CDR1 and CDR2 are SSHAT and FNYEAQ (reference sequence). The V and J ends lost 5 bases and 10 bases, in that order; junction bases with no gene match: 9. This CDR3 region has 15 residues. This CDR3 reads CASSATSGRPIEQFF. The CDR3 nucleotides read TGTGCCAGCAGCGCGACTAGCGGGAGACCGATCGAGCAGTTCTTC.